Each of the 32 T cell receptor beta chains below was sequenced from the same sample in a study of beta chain features in type 1 diabetes (dated by TCRdb to between 2018 and 2020). What the research found in general, with its limitations: A moderate but significant shortening of TCRB CDR3 length was observed in type 1 diabetes patients in all four CD4+ subsets.

Library method: the immunoSEQ multiplex PCR assay. The entire amount of isolated RNA was reverse transcribed using the High Capacity cDNA Reverse Transcription Kit, so the sequenced TCRB transcripts were expressed ones. TCRdb retrieved this table from immuneACCESS and kept in-frame rearrangements only. Not all clones are present; in checked studies, unresolved V genes account for under half, and no reason is known for the remainder. The sample has 140,000 to 150,000 clones on record, about 13% of them singletons. 1% to 1.5% of the sample is held by the ten biggest clonotypes. These receptors' antigens are unknown. The sample taken for sequencing was central memory CD4+ T cells from blood. All receptors derive from a man aged 18 to 30 with type 1 diabetes.

The rearrangement joins TRBV6-1 to TRBJ1-5, with D perhaps TRBD1 (5 bases). This CDR3 comprises 17 residues. In germline, CDR1 is MNHNS, CDR2 SASEGT. Trimming took off 4 bases at V and 5 bases at J, with 21 bases between the two ends. The CDR3: CASSALARQLTDQPQHF. The CDR3 DNA sequence: TGTGCCAGCAGTGCCCTGGCTCGACAGCTTACCGATCAGCCCCAGCATTTT.

This clone was seen a handful of times. This chain joins TRBV4-1 and TRBJ2-5; either TRBD1 or TRBD2 may fit D (6 bases each). The CDR3 sequence is 21 residues long. The germline CDR1 and CDR2 sequences are MGHRA and YSYEKL. The germline V and J ends were trimmed by 1 base and 2 bases, with 29 bases remaining between them. This CDR3 reads CASSQGAGYGGRGSLQETQYF. In DNA form, the CDR3 reads TGCGCCAGCAGCCAAGGGGCTGGGTACGGGGGCAGGGGCTCTCTTCAAGAGACCCAGTACTTC.

This clone was recorded many times. The chain is built from TRBV28 and TRBJ2-4; no clear D. V lost 4 bases to trimming and J lost 7 bases, with 11 bases between them. The CDR3 loop spans 13 amino acids. Looked up from germline, CDR1 is MDHEN and CDR2 is SYDVKM. CDR3 amino acids: CASSYPLGNIQYF. CDR3 DNA sequence: TGTGCCAGCAGTTACCCTTTAGGGAACATTCAGTACTTC.

The chain is built from TRBV2 and TRBJ2-3; no clear D gene. Trimming cost V 5 bases and J 3 bases, with 9 bases left between them. CDR3 length: 13 amino acids. Germline lookup yields CDR1 SNHLY and CDR2 FYNNEI. CDR3 in amino acids: CASSSLPTDTQYF. CDR3 nucleotides: TGTGCCAGCAGTTCCTTGCCTACAGATACGCAGTATTTT.

This rearrangement joins TRBV5-1 to TRBJ2-7; 12 bases agree with TRBD2. The CDR3 loop spans 15 amino acids. Germline CDR1 is SGHRS and CDR2 is YFSETQ. Trimming removed 0 bases from V and 4 bases from J; junction bases left unmatched: 2. CDR3 coding DNA: TGCGCCAGCAGCTTGGCCGGACTAGCGGGGTACGAGCAGTACTTC. The encoded protein is CASSLAGLAGYEQYF. Combining the CDR3 with reference TRBV5-1 and TRBJ2-7 gives the whole variable domain KAGVTQTPRYLIKTRGQQVTLSCSPISGHRSVSWYQQTPGQGLQFLFEYFSETQRNKGNFPGRFSGRQFSNSRSEMNVSTLELGDSALYLCASSLAGLAGYEQYFGPGTRLTVT.

This CDR3 is CASSLGIRNGNTIYF. The CDR3 DNA reads TGTGCCAGCAGCTTAGGCATCAGGAATGGAAACACCATATATTTT. The gene calls are TRBV13 and TRBJ1-3, with D unclear. CDR1 and CDR2 (germline): PRHDT, FYEKMQ (reference sequence). The CDR3 is 15 amino acids. Trimming took off 0 bases at V and 3 bases at J, with 9 bases between the two ends.

This clone was picked up a small number of times. V gene TRBV30 combines with J gene TRBJ1-5; 10 bases agree with TRBD1. Losses at the gene ends were 8 bases for V and 6 bases for J; bases not matched to a gene: 10. Germline assignment: CDR1 GTSNPN and CDR2 SVGIG (reference sequence). There are 14 residues in the CDR3. The CDR3 region has the DNA TGTGCCCGTCAGGGGACAGGGGCGATTCAGCCCCAGCATTTT. It encodes CARQGTGAIQPQHF.

Only a few counts were recorded for this clone. The chain joins TRBV7-8 to TRBJ2-5, with 10 bases that match TRBD1. The DNA end is a closer match to TRBJ2-7, so the J assignment may be wrong. The germline V gene has CDR1 SGHVS and CDR2 FQNEAQ. The CDR3 runs to 15 residues. As DNA, the CDR3 is TGTGCCAGCAGCCGAGGGAGGGGGACAGGGGACGAGCAGTACTTC. Residues: CASSRGRGTGDEQYF.

This clone was seen only a few times. This chain connects TRBV7-9 to TRBJ1-1, with 7 bases matching TRBD1. Germline values: CDR1 SEHNR, CDR2 FQNEAQ (reference sequence). There are 14 residues in the CDR3. Trimming at V came to 5 bases and at J to 8 bases, leaving 11 bases not matched to a gene. CDR3 nucleotide sequence: TGTGCCAGCAGCCAGGGACAGAAAAGGGAGGAAGCTTTCTTT. Protein product: CASSQGQKREEAFF.

The CDR3 bases are TGCGCCAGCAGCTTCACGGAGAACACCGGGGAGCTGTTTTTT. This gives the protein CASSFTENTGELFF. The V gene is TRBV5-1, the J gene TRBJ2-2; D unresolved. The ends were cut back, 2 bases at V and 1 base at J, with 6 bases in the middle. CDR3 length equals 14 residues. CDR1 and CDR2 (germline): SGHRS, YFSETQ.

This clone came up a few times. The CDR3 sequence is CASSYSGSGSSYEQYF. The CDR3 coding sequence is TGTGCCAGCAGTTACTCGGGTAGCGGAAGCTCCTACGAGCAGTACTTC. The gene calls are TRBV6-5 and TRBJ2-7; TRBD2 might be the D (6 bases). V lost 0 bases and J 0 bases, leaving 12 bases between the germline ends. Germline V gives CDR1 MNHEY, CDR2 SVGAGI. The CDR3 runs to 16 residues.

This chain connects TRBV7-7 to TRBJ2-1; a possible D gene is TRBD1 (6 bases). Germline CDR1 reads SSHAT; CDR2 reads FNYEAQ (reference sequence). Trimming took off 5 bases at V and 2 bases at J, with 16 bases between the two ends. The CDR3 sequence is 16 residues long. For the CDR3, the DNA is TGTGCCAGCAGCGCCCGGGACAAGGGGCCCTACAATGAGCAGTTCTTC. Translated, it gives CASSARDKGPYNEQFF.

The table lists this clone with many counts. The chain couples TRBV15 to TRBJ1-2; no firm D call. Germline CDR1 LNHNV, CDR2 YYDKDF (reference sequence). V was cut by 6 bases and J by 6 bases, with 11 bases left in between. The CDR3 runs 12 residues. The CDR3 reads CATSQAAHGYTF. Here the CDR3 DNA reads TGTGCCACCAGTCAGGCTGCCCATGGCTACACCTTC.

This clone appeared many times. The chain is built from TRBV7-9 and TRBJ1-6; D gene unclear. Per the germline V gene, CDR1 is SEHNR and CDR2 is FQNEAQ (reference sequence). The V end lost 5 bases, the J end lost 4 bases, and 3 bases lay between the germline ends. The CDR3 runs to 12 residues. CDR3 DNA: TGTGCCAGCAGCCAGTATAATTCACCCCTCCACTTT. As protein: CASSQYNSPLHF. Full variable domain (remainder filled in from reference TRBV7-9 and TRBJ1-6): DTGVSQNPRHKITKRGQNVTFRCDPISEHNRLYWYRQTLGQGPEFLTYFQNEAQLEKSRLLSDRFSAERPKGSFSTLEIQRTEQGDSAMYLCASSQYNSPLHFGNGTRLTVT.

This clone turned up a few times. This rearrangement joins TRBV29-1 to TRBJ2-1; no clear D. This CDR3 has 13 amino acids. V lost 5 bases, J lost 6 bases, and 14 bases lay in between. CDR1 is SQVTM, CDR2 ANQGSEA, per germline. The CDR3 DNA is TGCAGCGTTCCCCGAAGGGAATTCAATGAGCAGTTCTTC. Its protein product is CSVPRREFNEQFF.

The chain employs TRBV25-1 and TRBJ1-2; 8 bases fit TRBD1. This CDR3 contains 11 residues. Losses at the gene ends were 4 bases for V and 8 bases for J; bases not matched to a gene: 0. The germline V gene encodes CDR1 MGHDK and CDR2 SYGVNS. CDR3 amino acids: CASSAGGGYTF. In DNA, the CDR3 is TGTGCCAGCAGTGCAGGGGGCGGCTACACCTTC.

This clone was recorded a few times. The rearrangement joins TRBV25-1 to TRBJ1-5; no reliable D call. V shed 2 bases and J shed 6 bases, with 11 bases lying between them. The CDR3 sequence is 14 residues long. Germline V lookup: CDR1 MGHDK, CDR2 SYGVNS. CDR3 bases: TGTGCCAGCAGTGAAACGGGATTGAGTCAGCCCCAGCATTTT. Its translation is CASSETGLSQPQHF.

This rearrangement joins TRBV5-1 to TRBJ2-1; maybe TRBD2 (5 bases). Germline values: CDR1 SGHRS, CDR2 YFSETQ. The CDR3 contains 16 residues. V lost 3 bases and J 0 bases, leaving 13 bases between the germline ends. CDR3 DNA: TGCGCCAGCAGCTCCAGGACTCTGAGCTCCTACAATGAGCAGTTCTTC. Translating it yields CASSSRTLSSYNEQFF.

This clone was observed many times. V gene TRBV18 combines with J gene TRBJ2-3; D unclear. The CDR3 has 14 amino acids. CDR1 is KGHSH, CDR2 LQKENI, per germline. The ends were cut back, 2 bases at V and 4 bases at J, with 10 bases in the middle. CDR3 loop: CASSPSVTADTQYF. CDR3 sequence (DNA): TGTGCCAGCTCACCAAGTGTCACAGCAGATACGCAGTATTTT. The whole variable domain, filled in from reference TRBV18 and TRBJ2-3, reads NAGVMQNPRHLVRRRGQEARLRCSPMKGHSHVYWYRQLPEEGLKFMVYLQKENIIDESGMPKERFSAEFPKEGPSILRIQQVVRGDSAAYFCASSPSVTADTQYFGPGTRLTVL.

This rearrangement joins TRBV7-9 to TRBJ2-7, with D possibly TRBD2 on 5 matching bases. The germline V gene encodes CDR1 SEHNR and CDR2 FQNEAQ (reference sequence). The V end lost 5 bases, the J end lost 2 bases, and 13 bases lay between the germline ends. CDR3 size: 14 residues. CDR3 DNA sequence: TGTGCCAGCAGCCCCTTTGCGCGGGCCTACGAGCAGTACTTC. Its protein product is CASSPFARAYEQYF. The variable domain in full, completed from reference TRBV7-9 and TRBJ2-7, reads DTGVSQNPRHKITKRGQNVTFRCDPISEHNRLYWYRQTLGQGPEFLTYFQNEAQLEKSRLLSDRFSAERPKGSFSTLEIQRTEQGDSAMYLCASSPFARAYEQYFGPGTRLTVT.

This clone was detected a few times. Because the CDR3 is missing its conserved closing phenylalanine or tryptophan, this is likely a read error. It is unclear where the CDR3 begins or ends on the DNA, so no DNA is shown, and the CDR3 is as TCRdb lists it. The chain carries TRBV7-6 and TRBJ1-2. The CDR3 spans 12 residues, counting both ends. In germline, CDR1 is SGHVS, CDR2 FNYEAQ. CDR3 in amino acids: CASSSILGQSRL.

This clone was seen a few times. The chain carries TRBV5-1 and TRBJ1-4, with D possibly TRBD1 on 6 matching bases. V shed 5 bases and J shed 0 bases, with 11 bases lying between them. Germline CDR1 reads SGHRS; CDR2 reads YFSETQ. The CDR3 runs to 15 residues. CDR3 protein: CASSYRTATNEKLFF. The CDR3 bases are TGCGCCAGCAGTTACCGGACAGCAACTAATGAAAAACTGTTTTTT.

The chain has TRBV27 and TRBJ2-7; 7 nucleotides align to TRBD2. The CDR3 contains 16 residues. V gave up 2 bases and J gave up 0 bases; unmatched junction bases: 7. Germline V lookup: CDR1 MNHEY, CDR2 SMNVEV (reference sequence). CDR3 bases: TGTGCCAGCAGTTTAGGGCGGGCTAGCGGCTCCTACGAGCAGTACTTC. It encodes CASSLGRASGSYEQYF.

This clone occurred a few times. The chain joins TRBV7-2 to TRBJ2-1, with 11 bases fitting TRBD2. The CDR3 consists of 14 residues. CDR1 is SGHTA, CDR2 FQGNSA, per germline. Unmatched junction bases numbered 3, after V lost 2 bases and J lost 9 bases. As DNA, the CDR3 is TGTGCCAGCAGCTTATCTAGCGGGGGGTCTGAGCAGTTCTTC. It is translated as CASSLSSGGSEQFF.

The V and J genes are TRBV6-5 and TRBJ2-2; TRBD1 agrees at 9 bases. Germline CDR1 is MNHEY and CDR2 is SVGAGI. The CDR3 loop spans 14 amino acids. Unmatched junction bases numbered 3, after V lost 4 bases and J lost 6 bases. The CDR3 nucleotides read TGTGCCAGCAGTTGGGACAGGGTAGCCGGGGAGCTGTTTTTT. It translates to CASSWDRVAGELFF.

This clone has at least ten counts. This chain connects TRBV14 to TRBJ1-1; the D is unclear. The CDR3 totals 15 residues. Germline V gene lookup returns CDR1 SGHDN and CDR2 FVKESK. The V end lost 1 base, the J end lost 10 bases, and 19 bases lay between the germline ends. CDR3 DNA: TGTGCCAGCAGCCAAGTGGCAGGCGCCTTCACGGGAGCTTTCTTT. Its protein product is CASSQVAGAFTGAFF.

The chain couples TRBV4-2 to TRBJ1-5, with no clear D. The V end was cut by 0 bases, the J end by 7 bases, with 7 bases between. Germline V lookup: CDR1 LGHNA, CDR2 YNFKEQ. This CDR3 comprises 13 residues. CDR3 loop: CASSQDSGQPQHF. As DNA, the CDR3 is TGTGCCAGCAGCCAAGATAGTGGGCAGCCCCAGCATTTT.

This chain connects TRBV28 to TRBJ2-5; TRBD1 matches at 7 bases. CDR1 and CDR2 (germline): MDHEN, SYDVKM. V lost 3 bases, J lost 4 bases, and 8 bases stayed unmatched. The CDR3 runs 15 residues. CDR3 residues: CASSLRGTARETQYF. The CDR3 DNA is TGTGCCAGCAGTTTGAGGGGGACAGCTCGAGAGACCCAGTACTTC.

This chain connects TRBV27 to TRBJ1-1; perhaps TRBD1 as D (6 bases). Per the germline V gene, CDR1 is MNHEY and CDR2 is SMNVEV (reference sequence). The V and J ends lost 7 bases and 1 base respectively, with 10 bases between them. The CDR3 is 13 amino acids. The CDR3 DNA is TGTGCCAGCAAAGGGGGTCAGAACACTGAAGCTTTCTTT. As protein: CASKGGQNTEAFF.

This clone occurred a few times. V and J are TRBV6-5 and TRBJ1-6; 9 bases align to TRBD1. Germline CDR1 reads MNHEY; CDR2 reads SVGAGI. V dropped 7 bases and J dropped 11; count of bases not matched to a gene: 12. The CDR3 consists of 15 residues. The CDR3 loop reads CASTQLPGQGTPLHF. The CDR3 nucleotides read TGTGCCAGCACCCAATTGCCGGGACAGGGAACACCCCTCCACTTT.

Many counts were recorded for this clone. This sample also contains other DNA sequences that code for the same CDR3. The gene calls are TRBV13 and TRBJ1-6; 10 nucleotides align to TRBD1. This CDR3 region has 15 residues. From germline, CDR1 is PRHDT and CDR2 FYEKMQ (reference sequence). V trimming: 0 bases; J trimming: 10 bases; junction bases outside the gene matches: 3. The DNA of the CDR3 is TGTGCCAGCAGCTTAGGCGACAGGGGGCGATCACCCCTCCACTTT. Protein sequence: CASSLGDRGRSPLHF.

This clone has more than one count but fewer than ten. The chain couples TRBV7-3 to TRBJ1-1; D perhaps matches TRBD1 (5 bases). Per the germline V gene, CDR1 is SGHTA and CDR2 is FQGTGA. V was clipped by 2 bases and J by 3 bases, with 13 bases between them. This CDR3 region has 15 residues. The CDR3 loop is CASSLEKGAHTEAFF. The CDR3, as DNA: TGTGCCAGCAGCTTAGAGAAAGGGGCCCACACTGAAGCTTTCTTT.